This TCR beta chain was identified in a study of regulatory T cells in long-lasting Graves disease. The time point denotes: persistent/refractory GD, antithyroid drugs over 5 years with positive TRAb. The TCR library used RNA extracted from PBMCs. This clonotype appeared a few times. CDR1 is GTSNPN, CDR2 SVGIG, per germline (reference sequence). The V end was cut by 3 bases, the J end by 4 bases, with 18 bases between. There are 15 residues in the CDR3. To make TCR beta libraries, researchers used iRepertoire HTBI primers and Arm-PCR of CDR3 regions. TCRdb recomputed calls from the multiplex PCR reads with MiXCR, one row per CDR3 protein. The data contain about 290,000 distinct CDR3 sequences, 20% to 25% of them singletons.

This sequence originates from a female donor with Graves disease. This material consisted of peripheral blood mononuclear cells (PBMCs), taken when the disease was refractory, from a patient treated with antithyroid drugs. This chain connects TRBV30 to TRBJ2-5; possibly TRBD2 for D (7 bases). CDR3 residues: CAWSGGRKVSETQYF. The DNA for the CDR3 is TGTGCCTGGAGCGGGGGGCGGAAGGTCTCAGAGACCCAGTACTTC. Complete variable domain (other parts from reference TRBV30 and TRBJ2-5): SQTIHQWPATLVQPVGSPLSLECTVEGTSNPNLYWYRQAAGRGLQLLFYSVGIGQISSEVPQNLSASRPQDRQFILSSKKLLLSDSGFYLCAWSGGRKVSETQYFGPGTRLLVL.